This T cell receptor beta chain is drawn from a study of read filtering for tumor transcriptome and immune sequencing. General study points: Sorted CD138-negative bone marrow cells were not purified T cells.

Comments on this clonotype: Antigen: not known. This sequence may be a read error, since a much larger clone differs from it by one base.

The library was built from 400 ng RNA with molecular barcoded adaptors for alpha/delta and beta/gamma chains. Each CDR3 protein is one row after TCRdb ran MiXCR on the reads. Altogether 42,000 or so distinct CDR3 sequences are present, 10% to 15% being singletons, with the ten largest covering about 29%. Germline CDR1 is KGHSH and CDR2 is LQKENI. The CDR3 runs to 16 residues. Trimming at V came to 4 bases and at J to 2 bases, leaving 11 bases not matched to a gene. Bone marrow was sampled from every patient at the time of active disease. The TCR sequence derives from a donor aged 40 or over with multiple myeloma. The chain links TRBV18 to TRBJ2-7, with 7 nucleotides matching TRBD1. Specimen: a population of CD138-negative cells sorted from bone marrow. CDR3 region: CASSQQGGQAPYEQYF. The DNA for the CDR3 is TGTGCCAGCTCACAACAAGGCGGACAGGCTCCCTACGAGCAGTACTTC.